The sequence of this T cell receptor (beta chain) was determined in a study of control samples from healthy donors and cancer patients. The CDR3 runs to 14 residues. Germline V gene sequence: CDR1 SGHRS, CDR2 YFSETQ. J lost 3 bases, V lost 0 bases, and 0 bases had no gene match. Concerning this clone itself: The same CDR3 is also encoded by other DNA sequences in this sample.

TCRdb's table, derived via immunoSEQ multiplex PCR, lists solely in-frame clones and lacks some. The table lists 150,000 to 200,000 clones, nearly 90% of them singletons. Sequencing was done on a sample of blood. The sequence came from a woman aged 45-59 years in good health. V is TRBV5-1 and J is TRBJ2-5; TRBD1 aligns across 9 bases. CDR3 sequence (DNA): TGCGCCAGCAGCTTGGGGACAGGGGAAGAGACCCAGTACTTC. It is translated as CASSLGTGEETQYF. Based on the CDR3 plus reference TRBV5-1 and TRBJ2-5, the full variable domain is KAGVTQTPRYLIKTRGQQVTLSCSPISGHRSVSWYQQTPGQGLQFLFEYFSETQRNKGNFPGRFSGRQFSNSRSEMNVSTLELGDSALYLCASSLGTGEETQYFGPGTRLLVL.